The sample holds a few counts of the clone carrying this T cell receptor beta chain. The antigen is not known. This entry is derived from a study of beta chain features in type 1 diabetes. Whole-study context: There were 107,917,701 sorted cells examined across all samples. Study-wide results and limits: Fewer junction insertions and more nucleotide deletions appeared in type 1 diabetes patients. There was a moderate but significant shortening of TCRB CDR3s in all four CD4+ subsets of Type 1 diabetes patients.

The V end lost 2 bases, the J end lost 10 bases, and 17 bases lay between the germline ends. CDR3 size: 14 residues. The germline CDR1 and CDR2 sequences are MNHEY and SVGAGI. Expressed TCRB transcripts were sequenced because the entire RNA isolate underwent reverse transcription. Generated by immunoSEQ multiplex PCR, the TCRdb table keeps only in-frame clones and is missing some. The profile shows under 300,000 clones, roughly 11% of them singletons. The sequencing sample was made of naive CD4+ T cells from blood. The sequence was obtained from a young man with type 1 diabetes. J is TRBJ1-1 and V is TRBV6-5; D unclear. The CDR3 sequence: CASSYDSFGGGAFF. CDR3 bases: TGTGCCAGCAGTTACGATTCGTTCGGAGGTGGAGCTTTCTTT.